This is a list of T cell receptor beta chains from one sample in a study of early T cells in non-severe SARS-CoV-2 infection. TCRdb independently ran MiXCR on the 5' RACE reads; one entry per CDR3 protein. The sample lists 55,000 or so distinct CDR3 sequences; around 12% were seen once. The sequencing sample was made of whole blood. These receptors were taken from an adult who was a healthcare worker with PCR-confirmed SARS-CoV-2 infection or an uninfected control (not recorded which). Both conserved end residues are part of each CDR3. The D gene is left open where the match is weak. Clone size is shown for a subset of rows, as once, few, many or a class of expanded clone.

j_call clone_size d_call v_call cdr3_nt cdr3_aa
TRBJ2-7 many - TRBV18 TGTGCCAGCTCCAATAAGGGGGGCGTCTACGAGCAGTACTTC CASSNKGGVYEQYF
TRBJ2-1 many TRBD2 TRBV7-2 TGTGCCAGCAGCTGGGGCGGGACTAAAGGGAATGAGCAGTTCTTC CASSWGGTKGNEQFF
TRBJ1-5 few TRBD1 TRBV29-1 TGCAGCGTTGGGGGACAGGGTGGCAATCAGCCCCAGCATTTT CSVGGQGGNQPQHF
TRBJ2-1 - TRBD2 TRBV7-2 TGTGCCAGCAGCTCCCCGACTAGCTACATTGGCTACAATGAGCAGTTCTTC CASSSPTSYIGYNEQFF
TRBJ1-2 few - TRBV6-5 TGTGCCAGCACTTCGGATGGGGGATTGGGCTATGGCTACACCTTC CASTSDGGLGYGYTF
TRBJ2-2 few TRBD1 TRBV23-1 TGCGCCAGCAGGCGGACAGGGCGGAACACCGGGGAGCTGTTTTTT CASRRTGRNTGELFF
TRBJ2-1 many - TRBV21-1 TGTGCCAGCAGCCCCTACAGGTTACCATACAATGAGCAGTTCTTC CASSPYRLPYNEQFF
TRBJ2-5 - - TRBV7-9 TGTGCCACTCAGACTGCGGAGACCCAGTACTTC CATQTAETQYF
TRBJ2-7 few TRBD2 TRBV4-1 TGCGCCAGCAGCCAAGGTCGTTACGCTAGCGGGGGGGCCGGCGAGCAGTACTTC CASSQGRYASGGAGEQYF
TRBJ1-2 - - TRBV7-3 TGTGCCAGCAGCCCCGTAGGCGAGACTGGGTCAGACTACACCTTC CASSPVGETGSDYTF
TRBJ2-3 few TRBD2 TRBV20-1 TGCAGTGCCATCTACCTAGCGGGGGGGCTGGATACGCAGTATTTT CSAIYLAGGLDTQYF
TRBJ2-4 few TRBD1 TRBV7-2 TGTGCCAGCAGCTTAGGGCGCCTACAGGGGGCCGGAGACATTCAGTACTTC CASSLGRLQGAGDIQYF
TRBJ2-2 - - TRBV7-6 TGTGCCAGCAGCTTAGACTCTCCGGGACCGGTGAACACCGGGGAGCTGTTTTTT CASSLDSPGPVNTGELFF
TRBJ1-2 - - TRBV6-2/TRBV6-3 TGTGCCAGCAGTTACTCGTGGGATGGCTACACCTTC CASSYSWDGYTF
TRBJ1-1 many - TRBV6-5 TGTGCCAGCAGTTACTACGGTGAAGCTTTCTTT CASSYYGEAFF
TRBJ1-1 - - TRBV5-1 TGCGCCAGCACCCTGAGGCGGAACACTGAAGCTTTCTTT CASTLRRNTEAFF
TRBJ1-3 many - TRBV10-2 TGCGCCAGCAGTGAGTCGAGGGGAAACACCATATATTTT CASSESRGNTIYF
TRBJ2-1 - - TRBV15 TGTGCCACCAGCAGAGGGGGGACCGGGAGTGAGCAGTTCTTC CATSRGGTGSEQFF
TRBJ1-5 few TRBD1 TRBV7-2 TGTGCCAGCAGCCCCCGGACAGGGGGCAGGCAGCCCCAGCATTTT CASSPRTGGRQPQHF
TRBJ2-1 many - TRBV20-1 TGCAGTGCAAGCCGGACAGCCGCCTACAATGAGCAGTTCTTC CSASRTAAYNEQFF
TRBJ2-6 few TRBD1 TRBV24-1 TGTGCCACCAGTGATTTTAACAGGGGTTTCGGGGCCAACGTCCTGACTTTC CATSDFNRGFGANVLTF
TRBJ2-1 few - TRBV7-6 TGTGCCAGCAGTAGGGACGGGAGCTCCGGAGGCGATGAGCAGTTCTTC CASSRDGSSGGDEQFF
TRBJ1-6 many TRBD1 TRBV29-1 TGCAGCGCTAGGGACAGGGAAGGTTCACCCCTCCACTTT CSARDREGSPLHF
TRBJ1-1 - - TRBV7-6 TGTGCCAGCAGCTCGGGGGGGCACGAAGCTTTCTTT CASSSGGHEAFF
TRBJ2-5 - - TRBV7-3 TGTGCCAGCAGCTCCGGACCCACGACCGGTCCCCAGTACTTC CASSSGPTTGPQYF
TRBJ2-7 - TRBD2 TRBV10-1 TGCGCCAGCAGCCCGATTCGGGGGGACTACGAGCAGTACTTC CASSPIRGDYEQYF
TRBJ2-5 many TRBD2 TRBV5-1 TGCGCCAGCAGCCGCGGGACTAGCGGCCAAGAGACCCAGTACTTC CASSRGTSGQETQYF
TRBJ1-1 - - TRBV20-1 TGCAGTGCTAGGCCCGGGGGGAGTGGCACTGAAGCTTTCTTT CSARPGGSGTEAFF
TRBJ2-4 - - TRBV9 TGTGCCAGCAGCGTAATAACGGGACGCAGGAACATTCAGTACTTC CASSVITGRRNIQYF
TRBJ2-1 - TRBD1 TRBV5-6 TGTGCCAGCAGCTTGATAGGGAAAGGGCGACAGGGGGCTCGGAATGAGCAGTTCTTC CASSLIGKGRQGARNEQFF
TRBJ2-5 - TRBD1 TRBV11-2 TGTGCCAGCAGCGACCGACAGGGGGCCTGGCAAGAGACCCAGTACTTC CASSDRQGAWQETQYF
TRBJ2-3 - - TRBV24-1 TGTGCCACCAGTGATTTTGAGGCGGGCACAGATACGCAGTATTTT CATSDFEAGTDTQYF
TRBJ1-5 many - TRBV6-6 TGTGCCAGCAGTTACGGACAGTACAATCAGCCCCAGCATTTT CASSYGQYNQPQHF
TRBJ1-2 many - TRBV5-5 TGTGCCAGCAGCTTGGTCGACGCTAGGGGCTACACCTTC CASSLVDARGYTF
TRBJ2-1 few - TRBV29-1 TGCAGCGTTGAAGGGCTAGCTGGCTCCTACAATGAGCAGTTCTTC CSVEGLAGSYNEQFF
TRBJ2-3 many - TRBV11-2 TGTGCCAGCAGCCCGACCCATGGGTGGCAGGGGACAGATACGCAGTATTTT CASSPTHGWQGTDTQYF
TRBJ1-6 few - TRBV11-2 TGTGCCAGCAGCTTAGGATACAGAACTTCTAATTCACCCCTCCACTTT CASSLGYRTSNSPLHF
TRBJ1-1 few TRBD1 TRBV5-1 TGCGCCAGCAGCTTAGCACCCAGGGGGGACACTGAAGCTTTCTTT CASSLAPRGDTEAFF
TRBJ2-3 few TRBD2 TRBV20-1 TGCAGTGCCAGGCCGGGGGGGCCAGGAGATACGCAGTATTTT CSARPGGPGDTQYF
TRBJ1-2 - - TRBV2 TGTGCCAGCAGTACACAGGGAGGGGGCTACACCTTC CASSTQGGGYTF
TRBJ2-1 many - TRBV5-1 TGCGCCAGCAGCTTGGGACTGAACTACAATGAGCAGTTCTTC CASSLGLNYNEQFF
TRBJ1-1 - - TRBV19 TGTGCCAGTAGTAAATGGGAAATGGGCGTTAACACTGAAGCTTTCTTT CASSKWEMGVNTEAFF
TRBJ1-2 - TRBD1 TRBV5-8 TGTGCCAGCAGCTCCGGACAGGGCGGGGGCTATGGCTACACCTTC CASSSGQGGGYGYTF
TRBJ2-5 few - TRBV6-1 TGTGCCAGCAGTGCAAGACAGGCCAACTCGTACTTC CASSARQANSYF
TRBJ1-2 few - TRBV20-1 TGCAGTGCTACCCCGGCCCCAGGATCCTCTAACTATGGCTACACCTTC CSATPAPGSSNYGYTF
TRBJ2-2 many TRBD2 TRBV20-1 TGCAGTGCTAGAGATAGACTAGCGGGAGACACCGGGGAGCTGTTTTTT CSARDRLAGDTGELFF
TRBJ2-1 - - TRBV15 TGTGCCACCAGCAGAGTCGTTGGACAAATCAATGAGCAGTTCTTC CATSRVVGQINEQFF
TRBJ1-1 few - TRBV3-1 TGTGCCAGCAGCTCCTCGGACATGAACACTGAAGCTTTCTTT CASSSSDMNTEAFF
TRBJ1-1 - - TRBV19 TGTGCCAGTACCTCCCTCGGACAGTTCGACACTGAAGCTTTCTTT CASTSLGQFDTEAFF
TRBJ2-1 - - TRBV10-2 TGCGCCAGCAGTGAGGGGGCAACTGAGCAGTTCTTC CASSEGATEQFF
TRBJ2-7 - TRBD2 TRBV20-1 TGCAGTGCGAGACTAGCGGGGGGCCCCTCCGAGCAGTACTTC CSARLAGGPSEQYF
TRBJ2-5 many - TRBV29-1 TGCAGCGCCCGACAGGGTAGCGGGCAAGAGACCCAGTACTTC CSARQGSGQETQYF
TRBJ2-5 many - TRBV29-1 TGCAGCTCCGGCCGGGAGACCCAGTACTTC CSSGRETQYF
TRBJ2-3 many - TRBV9 TGTGCCAGCAGCGTGAGCGACGCAGATACGCAGTATTTT CASSVSDADTQYF